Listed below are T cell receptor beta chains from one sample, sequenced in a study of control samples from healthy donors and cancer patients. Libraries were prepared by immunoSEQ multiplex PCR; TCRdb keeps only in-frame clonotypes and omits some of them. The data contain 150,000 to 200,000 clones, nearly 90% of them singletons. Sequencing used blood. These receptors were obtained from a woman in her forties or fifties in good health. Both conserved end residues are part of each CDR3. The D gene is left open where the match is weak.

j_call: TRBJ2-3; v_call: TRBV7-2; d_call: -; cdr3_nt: TGTGCCAGCAGCTGGACAGTATCCACAGATACGCAGTATTTT; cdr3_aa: CASSWTVSTDTQYF
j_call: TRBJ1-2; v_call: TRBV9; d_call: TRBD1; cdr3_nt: TGTGCCAGCAGCGAGGGGGGTGGACAGGGCCATGGCTACACCTTC; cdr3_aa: CASSEGGGQGHGYTF
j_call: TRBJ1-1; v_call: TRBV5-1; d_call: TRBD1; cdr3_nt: TGCGCCAGCAGCCTGGACAGGGAGGTAAGGAACACTGAAGCTTTCTTT; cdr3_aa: CASSLDREVRNTEAFF
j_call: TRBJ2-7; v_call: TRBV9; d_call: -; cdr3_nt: TGTGCCAGCAGCCCCGGGGACTCCCCCTCCTACGAGCAGTACTTC; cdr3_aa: CASSPGDSPSYEQYF
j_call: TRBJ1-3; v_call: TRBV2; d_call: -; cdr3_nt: TGTGCCAGCAGTGAGGGGACACTCGGAAACACCATATATTTT; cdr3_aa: CASSEGTLGNTIYF
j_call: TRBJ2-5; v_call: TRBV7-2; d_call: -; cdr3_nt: TGTGCCAGCAGCTTAGAGGGGGGCCAGAAGACCCAGTACTTC; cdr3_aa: CASSLEGGQKTQYF
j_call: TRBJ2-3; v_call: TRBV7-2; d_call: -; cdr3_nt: TGTGCCAGCAGCTTAGCCCGAGGCACAGATACGCAGTATTTT; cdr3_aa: CASSLARGTDTQYF
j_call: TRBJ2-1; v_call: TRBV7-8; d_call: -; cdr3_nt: TGTGCCAGCACCCAGGGACCTTTAACCTACAATGAGCAGTTCTTC; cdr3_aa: CASTQGPLTYNEQFF
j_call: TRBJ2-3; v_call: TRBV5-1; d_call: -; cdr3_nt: TGCGCCAGCAGCGTAGGAGGTGGAGATACGCAGTATTTT; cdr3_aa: CASSVGGGDTQYF
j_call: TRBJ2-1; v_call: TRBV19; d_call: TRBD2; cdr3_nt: TGTGCCAGTAACTTCGGACTAGCGGACAATGAGCAGTTCTTC; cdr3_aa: CASNFGLADNEQFF
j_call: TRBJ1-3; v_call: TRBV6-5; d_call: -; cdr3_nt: TGTGCCAGCAGGGTCCAAGGGAACTCTGGAAACACCATATATTTT; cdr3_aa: CASRVQGNSGNTIYF
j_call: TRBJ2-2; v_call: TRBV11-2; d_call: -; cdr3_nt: TGTGCCAGCAGCTTATTGAGGACCGGGGAGCTGTTTTTT; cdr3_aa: CASSLLRTGELFF
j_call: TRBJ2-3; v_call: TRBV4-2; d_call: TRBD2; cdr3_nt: TGTGCCAGCAGCCAAGGACTAGCGGGCGGCACAGATACGCAGTATTTT; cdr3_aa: CASSQGLAGGTDTQYF
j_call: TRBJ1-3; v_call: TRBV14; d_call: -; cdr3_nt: TGTGCCAGCAGCCAAGTTTTGGGTCGACAGAGCTCTGGAAACACCATATATTTT; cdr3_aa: CASSQVLGRQSSGNTIYF
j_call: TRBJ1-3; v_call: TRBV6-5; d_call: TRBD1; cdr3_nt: TGTGCCAGCAGTTACCGTCCCGGGACAGGGAACACCATATATTTT; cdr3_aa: CASSYRPGTGNTIYF
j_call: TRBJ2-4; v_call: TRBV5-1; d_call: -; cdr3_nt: TGCGCCAGCAGCTCGGAGGCGGGGTCCAAAAACATTCAGTACTTC; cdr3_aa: CASSSEAGSKNIQYF
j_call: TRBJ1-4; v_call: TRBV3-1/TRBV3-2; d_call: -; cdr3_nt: TGTGCCAGCAGCCTACAGGCAACTAATGAAAAACTGTTTTTT; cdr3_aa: CASSLQATNEKLFF
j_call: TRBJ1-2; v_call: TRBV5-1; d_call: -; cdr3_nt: TGCGCCAGCAGCTTGGCTAGCGGACAGAACTTTAACTATGGCTACACCTTC; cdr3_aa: CASSLASGQNFNYGYTF
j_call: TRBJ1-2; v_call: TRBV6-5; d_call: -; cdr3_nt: TGTGCCAGCAGTTACGGCGCGGACTATGGCTACACCTTC; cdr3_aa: CASSYGADYGYTF
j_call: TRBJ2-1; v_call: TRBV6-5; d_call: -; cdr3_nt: TGTGCCAGCAGTTACCTGGGACAAAAGCAGTTCTTC; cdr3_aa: CASSYLGQKQFF